These 30 T cell receptor beta chains originate from one sample sequenced in a study of CD8+ T cells in alopecia areata. RNA, once extracted, was reverse transcribed into cDNA for use as the sequencing template. Sequenced by immunoSEQ multiplex PCR; TCRdb stores in-frame clones only, minus some. This sample has about 210,000 clones; approximately 67% occur once, and the top ten carry around 1.2%. Noted treatment: oral pan-JAK inhibitor, 5-10 mg twice daily. The sample consisted of CD4+ T cells sorted from blood, taken between weeks 43 and 45, from a patient treated with tofacitinib. The receptors here all came from a human donor with alopecia areata.

The chain couples TRBV9 to TRBJ2-3; D ambiguous. CDR1 is SGDLS and CDR2 is YYNGEE in the germline V gene. The CDR3 sequence is 11 residues long. Trimming left V 3 bases short and J 12 bases short, with 11 bases between. The CDR3 reads CASSGREVQYF. The CDR3 nucleotides are TGTGCCAGCAGCGGGAGAGAGGTTCAGTATTTT. The variable domain in full, with the rest retrieved from reference TRBV9 and TRBJ2-3, is DSGVTQTPKHLITATGQRVTLRCSPRSGDLSVYWYQQSLDQGLQFLIQYYNGEERAKGNILERFSAQQFPDLHSELNLSSLELGDSALYFCASSGREVQYFGPGTRLTVL.

The rearrangement links TRBV6-5 to TRBJ2-7; D remains unclear. Per the germline V gene, CDR1 is MNHEY and CDR2 is SVGAGI. The V and J ends lost 0 bases and 3 bases respectively, with 6 bases between them. The CDR3 contains 13 residues. CDR3 amino acids: CASSYSAGYEQYF. CDR3 bases: TGTGCCAGCAGTTACTCGGCAGGCTACGAGCAGTACTTC.

In this sample, this clone turned up a few times. V is TRBV29-1 and J is TRBJ2-3; 10 nucleotides match TRBD1. Per germline, CDR1 SQVTM and CDR2 ANQGSEA. With V trimmed by 4 bases and J by 0 bases, 4 bases remained unmatched. The CDR3 runs 15 residues. The CDR3 bases are TGCAGCGTTGTGGGGACAGGGGTAAGCACAGATACGCAGTATTTT. Encoded protein: CSVVGTGVSTDTQYF.

This clone was observed once. This chain links TRBV9 with TRBJ2-7, with D unresolved. The germline gives CDR1 SGDLS, CDR2 YYNGEE. The CDR3 extends over 17 amino acids. The V end was cut by 4 bases, the J end by 5 bases, with 25 bases between. As DNA, the CDR3 is TGTGCCAGCAGCCCTCGGCGAGACACTCTATCTCGTAACGAGCAGTACTTC. The encoded protein is CASSPRRDTLSRNEQYF.

The V call is TRBV30, the J call TRBJ1-6, with 7 bases identical to TRBD1. This CDR3 is built from 15 residues. Unmatched junction bases numbered 7, after V lost 3 bases and J lost 5 bases. Germline V gene sequence: CDR1 GTSNPN, CDR2 SVGIG (reference sequence). In DNA, the CDR3 is TGTGCCTGGAGCAGCTACAGGGGCAATAATTCACCCCTCCACTTT. Translation gives CAWSSYRGNNSPLHF.

This clone was seen ten or more times. V and J are TRBV23-1 and TRBJ1-5, with 9 bases identical to TRBD1. TRBV23-1 has ORF status, its function being uncertain. This CDR3 is built from 16 residues. The V segment lost 0 bases and the J segment 6 bases; nucleotides outside the gene matches: 6. CDR3 sequence: CASSQSNRGPVQPQHF. CDR3 nucleotides: TGCGCCAGCAGTCAATCGAACAGGGGGCCAGTTCAGCCCCAGCATTTT.

The chain is built from TRBV4-3 and TRBJ2-1; TRBD1 aligns across 8 bases. The germline V gene encodes CDR1 LGHNA and CDR2 YSLEER. The V gene end was trimmed by 4 bases and the J gene end by 4 bases; junction bases not matched to a gene: 6. CDR3 length: 15 residues. The CDR3 nucleotides are TGCGCCAGCAGCCGGACAGGGATCGGGTACAATGAGCAGTTCTTC. Protein product: CASSRTGIGYNEQFF.

This chain uses TRBV30 with TRBJ2-1, with 7 bases fitting TRBD2. CDR3 size: 13 residues. V dropped 0 bases and J dropped 7; count of bases not matched to a gene: 3. Per the germline V gene, CDR1 is GTSNPN and CDR2 is SVGIG (reference sequence). The CDR3 protein is CAWSVERGNEQFF. CDR3 DNA: TGTGCCTGGAGTGTTGAGCGGGGTAATGAGCAGTTCTTC.

This clone was seen a few times. The chain is built from TRBV29-1 and TRBJ2-5; 11 nucleotides align to TRBD2. The CDR3 is 14 amino acids. The germline V gene has CDR1 SQVTM and CDR2 ANQGSEA. V shed 5 bases and J 4 bases; nucleotides not matched to a gene: 6. This chain's CDR3 is CSVYGTSGRETQYF. CDR3 sequence (DNA): TGCAGCGTTTACGGGACTAGCGGTAGAGAGACCCAGTACTTC.

This chain links TRBV29-1 with TRBJ2-1, with a weak D call TRBD1 (6 bases). The germline V gene has CDR1 SQVTM and CDR2 ANQGSEA. V was cut by 0 bases and J by 0 bases, with 9 bases left in between. CDR3 length equals 15 residues. The DNA of the CDR3 is TGCAGCGTTGAAGATTACAGGGACTCCTACAATGAGCAGTTCTTC. Its protein is CSVEDYRDSYNEQFF.

The chain couples TRBV25-1 to TRBJ1-2, with D tentatively TRBD1 (6 bases). This CDR3 region has 16 residues. Germline loops: CDR1 MGHDK, CDR2 SYGVNS. Trimming left V 1 base short and J 7 bases short, with 19 bases between. CDR3 nucleotides: TGTGCCAGCAGTGAATCCCTGGTGGGGGGGGCCGGTGGCTACACCTTC. Translating gives CASSESLVGGAGGYTF.

This rearrangement joins TRBV4-3 to TRBJ1-2, with D possibly being TRBD1 (5 bases). Trimming stripped 0 bases from V and 8 bases from J, with 10 bases between. This CDR3 contains 13 residues. Germline CDR1 is LGHNA and CDR2 is YSLEER. For the CDR3, the DNA is TGCGCCAGCAGCCAAGAAAGGGGTTGGGGCTACACCTTC. This encodes CASSQERGWGYTF.

This chain links TRBV9 with TRBJ2-5; TRBD2 matches at 7 bases. With 3 bases clipped from V and 5 bases from J, the junction kept 10 bases outside the gene matches. The CDR3 totals 15 residues. The V gene's germline CDR1 is SGDLS and CDR2 YYNGEE. The CDR3 is CASSGLADPTETQYF. DNA for the CDR3: TGTGCCAGCAGCGGACTAGCAGATCCAACGGAGACCCAGTACTTC.

This chain links TRBV9 with TRBJ2-3; D remains unclear. The CDR3 consists of 15 residues. CDR1 and CDR2 (germline): SGDLS, YYNGEE. The V and J ends lost 4 bases and 3 bases respectively, with 15 bases between them. The CDR3 protein is CASSTGHSATDTQYF. The CDR3 nucleotides read TGTGCCAGCAGCACGGGCCACTCGGCAACAGATACGCAGTATTTT.

CDR3 region: CASSIGATPSGYTF. The DNA of the CDR3 is TGTGCCAGCAGTATTGGCGCCACACCTTCGGGCTACACCTTC. V is TRBV25-1 and J is TRBJ1-2; no firm D call. CDR1 is MGHDK and CDR2 is SYGVNS in the germline V gene. V gave up 5 bases and J gave up 8 bases, with 18 bases separating them. This CDR3 has 14 residues.

The chain recombines TRBV2 with TRBJ1-2; perhaps TRBD1 as D (5 bases). Per the germline V gene, CDR1 is SNHLY and CDR2 is FYNNEI. V shed 11 bases and J shed 1 base, with 11 bases lying between them. The CDR3 sequence is 12 residues long. The CDR3 reads CAGTGRNYGYTF. CDR3 DNA sequence: TGTGCCGGAACGGGACGTAACTATGGCTACACCTTC.

The chain couples TRBV10-3 to TRBJ2-7, with 7 bases that match TRBD1. The junction had 9 bases not matched to a gene; V was cut back by 8 bases and J by 5 bases. This CDR3 is 13 amino acids long. The germline V gene encodes CDR1 ENHRY and CDR2 SYGVKD. The CDR3 nucleotides are TGTGCCATCCTTAACGACAGGGTGGACGAGCAGTACTTC. The encoded protein is CAILNDRVDEQYF.

The V gene is TRBV7-2, the J gene TRBJ1-5, with TRBD1 identical over 8 bases. The junction had 1 base not matched to a gene; V was cut back by 4 bases and J by 2 bases. The CDR3 length is 14 residues. Germline-derived CDR1 and CDR2 are SGHTA and FQGNSA. DNA for the CDR3: TGTGCCAGCAGCTCGGGACAGGGCAATCAGCCCCAGCATTTT. This encodes CASSSGQGNQPQHF.

This clone has a single count. This chain joins TRBV6-6 and TRBJ2-5; no definite D call. CDR3 size: 13 residues. Trimming stripped 2 bases from V and 4 bases from J, with 8 bases between. CDR1 MNHNY and CDR2 SVGAGI come from the germline V gene (reference sequence). The CDR3 DNA is TGTGCCAGCAGTTACCGTCACGGAGAGACCCAGTACTTC. It is translated as CASSYRHGETQYF.

The CDR3 reads CASSLSRYQETQYF. The CDR3 DNA sequence: TGTGCCAGCAGCTTGTCCAGATACCAAGAGACCCAGTACTTC. This chain links TRBV5-6 with TRBJ2-5, with D hard to call. The CDR3 covers 14 residues. The germline gives CDR1 SGHDT, CDR2 YYEEEE. V was clipped by 1 base and J by 0 bases, with 7 bases between them.

The chain recombines TRBV29-1 with TRBJ2-2; unclear D gene. This CDR3 region has 12 residues. In germline, CDR1 is SQVTM, CDR2 ANQGSEA. Deletions cut 2 bases from V and 4 bases from J, with 5 bases between. The CDR3 loop reads CSVETFTGELFF. The CDR3 coding sequence is TGCAGCGTTGAAACCTTCACCGGGGAGCTGTTTTTT.

V and J are TRBV13 and TRBJ1-6; D gene unclear. Trimming shortened V by 5 bases and J by 7 bases, and 15 bases separated the two germline ends. The V gene's germline CDR1 is PRHDT and CDR2 FYEKMQ (reference sequence). CDR3 size: 15 residues. The CDR3: CASSPRRKTNSPLHF. CDR3 bases: TGTGCCAGCAGCCCCCGTCGGAAGACGAATTCACCCCTCCACTTT.

The V and J genes are TRBV5-1 and TRBJ1-1, with TRBD1 as a possible D gene (5 bases). The V gene's germline CDR1 is SGHRS and CDR2 YFSETQ. The CDR3 has 13 residues. V gave up 3 bases and J gave up 5 bases, with 11 bases separating them. CDR3 amino acids: CASSSDIGTEAFF. The CDR3 DNA follows: TGCGCCAGCAGCTCGGACATTGGGACTGAAGCTTTCTTT.

The chain couples TRBV4-2 to TRBJ1-2; 8 positions agree with TRBD1. The CDR3 spans 16 residues. Germline-derived CDR1 and CDR2 are LGHNA and YNFKEQ. Trimming cost V 1 base and J 2 bases; bases outside gene matches: 6. CDR3 sequence: CASSQAGQGLNYGYTF. The CDR3 DNA sequence: TGTGCCAGCAGCCAAGCAGGACAGGGCTTAAACTATGGCTACACCTTC.

This clone was observed a handful of times. The V call is TRBV29-1, the J call TRBJ2-7; D call uncertain. V gave up 8 bases and J gave up 0 bases, with 11 bases separating them. CDR3 size: 12 residues. The germline V gene has CDR1 SQVTM and CDR2 ANQGSEA. The CDR3 DNA reads as TGCAGCATTTCGGACGGCTCCTACGAGCAGTACTTC. Protein: CSISDGSYEQYF.

The rearrangement joins TRBV28 to TRBJ2-7; D remains ambiguous. The CDR3 loop spans 15 amino acids. Germline V gives CDR1 MDHEN, CDR2 SYDVKM. Trimming stripped 6 bases from V and 4 bases from J, with 19 bases between. The CDR3 DNA follows: TGTGCCAGCAGCCCCCCGGTCCCAAGTAAATACGAGCAGTACTTC. Residues: CASSPPVPSKYEQYF.

This clone was detected a few times. This chain joins TRBV19 and TRBJ2-2, with D unresolved. Deletions cut 4 bases from V and 4 bases from J, with 7 bases between. The CDR3 is 13 amino acids. Germline loops: CDR1 LNHDA, CDR2 SQIVND (reference sequence). CDR3 in amino acids: CASSKVITGELFF. DNA for the CDR3: TGTGCCAGTAGTAAAGTCATCACCGGGGAGCTGTTTTTT.

This clone was seen only a few times. The rearrangement joins TRBV23-1 to TRBJ2-7, with D maybe TRBD1 (5 bases). TRBV23-1 is classed as an ORF, of uncertain function. V was clipped by 4 bases and J by 4 bases, with 11 bases between them. The CDR3 covers 13 residues. The CDR3 here is CASSLDSRYEQYF. The DNA of the CDR3 is TGCGCCAGCAGTCTCGACAGCCGGTACGAGCAGTACTTC.

This clone was counted between two and nine times. This chain connects TRBV7-8 to TRBJ2-1; 11 bases are shared with TRBD2. The germline V gene encodes CDR1 SGHVS and CDR2 FQNEAQ. This CDR3 is built from 14 residues. V shed 1 base and J 9 bases; nucleotides not matched to a gene: 2. This CDR3 is CASSLGGLAVEQFF. In nucleotides, the CDR3 is TGTGCCAGCAGCTTAGGGGGACTAGCGGTTGAGCAGTTCTTC.

As concerns this clone: One end of the junction is discordant with germline, which a read error may explain. The rearrangement uses TRBV4-1 and TRBJ1-1; D remains unclear. CDR1 is MGHRA and CDR2 is YSYEKL in the germline V gene. The CDR3 contains 16 residues. This chain's CDR3 is CASSQSTNTGNTEASF. CDR3 coding DNA: TGCGCCAGCAGCCAATCGACAAATACGGGGAACACTGAAGCTTCCTTT.